The 2 T cell receptor beta chains below come from one sample, sequenced in a study of T cell changes during pregnancy in multiple sclerosis. The repertoire was sequenced with immunoSEQ multiplex PCR; TCRdb's copy has only in-frame clones and lacks some. The table has roughly 18,000 clones, about 84% seen once. The sample here was CD8+ T cells from peripheral blood mononuclear cells, taken after pregnancy. These receptors all come from a female donor with multiple sclerosis, enrolled in a pregnancy study.

The rearrangement uses TRBV28 and TRBJ2-1; D perhaps matches TRBD2 (5 bases). V dropped 6 bases and J dropped 5 bases, with 17 bases sitting between them. This CDR3 contains 15 residues. The germline V gene has CDR1 MDHEN and CDR2 SYDVKM. Here the CDR3 DNA reads TGTGCCAGCAGCGAGCGGACCCAACGGGACAATGAGCAGTTCTTC. Its protein product is CASSERTQRDNEQFF.

V usage is TRBV27 and J usage is TRBJ2-6; maybe TRBD1 (6 bases). V lost 2 bases and J 0 bases, leaving 14 bases between the germline ends. There are 18 residues in the CDR3. Per germline, CDR1 MNHEY and CDR2 SMNVEV (reference sequence). The CDR3, as DNA: TGTGCCAGCAGTTTAATGCAGGGGACAAACTCTGGGGCCAACGTCCTGACTTTC. It is translated as CASSLMQGTNSGANVLTF.